The present T cell receptor beta chain was sequenced within a study of OX40 agonist ivuxolimab in advanced cancers. Background for the entire study: The costimulatory receptor OX40 (CD134) was targeted by ivuxolimab, a fully human IgG2 agonistic monoclonal antibody. Intravenous ivuxolimab was administered to patients every 2 weeks at six dose levels: 0.01, 0.1, 0.3, 1.5, 3 and 10 mg/kg. Of the approximately 54 dose-escalation patients, hepatocellular carcinoma was present in 19, melanoma in around 15, renal cell carcinoma in 9 and head and neck cancer in 9. A male proportion of roughly 85% and a mean age of approximately 58 years, ranging from about 20 to 79, were recorded for the dose-escalation cohort. Prior anti-PD-1, anti-PD-L1 or anti-CTLA-4 therapy was permitted, and checkpoint inhibitors had been received by less than 45% of dose-escalation patients. Partial responses occurred in three dose-escalation patients, of whom one had hepatocellular carcinoma and two had cutaneous melanoma. The purpose of peripheral TCRbeta sequencing was to test whether ivuxolimab changed TCR sequence diversity and led to clonal T-cell expansion. The paper reports the monotherapy dose-escalation portion (N of about 54 patients) of the phase I ivuxolimab trial. General findings and caveats noted by the study authors: The antigen specificity of the peripheral T cells that underwent clonal expansion was not determined. Low levels of normalized T-cell clonal expansion were also shown by some nonresponding patients. Clonal expansion of both CD4+ and CD8+ blood T cells was observed from baseline to week 6 at doses 0.1 to 3.0 mg/kg. In the 0.1-3.0 mg/kg groups, partial responders had among the lowest normalized peripheral clonal expansion, particularly in CD8+ T cells. After ivuxolimab, more expanded clones were found on average in CD8+ T cells than in CD4+ T cells.

Concerning this clone: Its antigen is still unknown. Within one base of it there is no much larger clone, and no base qualities were kept.

For sequencing of the TCRbeta CDR3 region, genomic DNA was extracted from the sorted cells. The immunoSEQ Assay was used for sequencing of TCRbeta CDR3 regions. In TCRdb, the immuneACCESS table is reduced to in-frame sequences with V and J assigned. These tables do not hold every clone; where another copy was compared, an unresolved V gene accounts for under half, and the others remain unexplained. Here the sample has approximately 41,000 clones; approximately 87% occur a single time. Around 35% of the sample is held by the ten biggest clonotypes. Patients with autoimmune disease history or receiving systemic immunosuppression were excluded from the trial. In every dose cohort, peripheral blood was drawn for TCR sequencing at baseline, cycle 4 day 1, and cycle 7 day 1. The samples were drawn from a first-in-human, open-label, multicenter phase I dose-escalation trial of ivuxolimab. Adults with locally advanced or metastatic melanoma, renal cell, hepatocellular, or head and neck squamous cell carcinoma were enrolled in the trial. CD4+ and CD8+ T cells were sorted separately from peripheral blood before TCR sequencing.

CDR1 and CDR2, per the germline V gene, are SGHTS and YDEGEE. The CDR3, cysteine through phenylalanine, is 15 amino acids long. The entry retains the CDR3 DNA only, 45 bases that are in frame from base 1. V sheds 0 bases and J sheds 4 bases, leaving 11 bases between their ends. This TCR was sampled from an adult with an advanced solid tumor such as melanoma, head and neck, liver or kidney cancer. This specimen was CD4+ or CD8+ T cells sorted from blood, taken in a trial of the OX40 agonist ivuxolimab. The sequence links TRBV5-8 to TRBJ1-3, with the D gene uncertain. DNA sequence: TGTGCCAGCAGCTTGGCGGGCTTAATGGGAAACACCATATATTTT. It specifies CASSLAGLMGNTIYF.